Here is one T cell receptor beta chain with its context. At one boundary the junction diverges from the germline segment, which might be a read error. A mixed TRB-A/B primer pool amplified rearranged TRB by multiplex touch-down PCR. TCRdb passed the multiplex PCR reads through MiXCR, listing each CDR3 protein once. The sample has 1,400 to 1,500 distinct CDR3 sequences; around 60% are singletons. The CDR3 has 15 residues. The V gene's germline CDR1 is SQVTM and CDR2 ANQGSEA. These data belong to a study of T cell repertoires in aging, cancer and after chemotherapy. Amplification of TCR beta used genomic DNA extracted from peripheral blood.

What was sequenced was blood. This TCR was recovered from a human donor with a blood cancer. V and J are TRBV29-1 and TRBJ2-2; 9 bases line up with TRBD2. The CDR3: CRVEFAGGRTGELFF. CDR3 sequence (DNA): TGCAGAGTTGAATTTGCGGGAGGGCGCACCGGGGAGCTGTTTTTT.